This passage covers 22 T cell receptor beta chains from one sample sequenced in a study of cytomegalovirus exposure and HLA in healthy donors. Use of 60 Vbeta and 13 Jbeta primers characterized the PCR. Profiling relied on immunoSEQ multiplex PCR, and the TCRdb table lists in-frame clones only, not all of them. This specimen shows about 110,000 clones; the ten leading clones hold around 4%. The material sequenced was PBMCs. Receptors originate from a man between 18 and 35 years old in good health and CMV-seronegative.

The chain recombines TRBV6-1 with TRBJ1-1, with D perhaps matching TRBD1 (5 bases). Germline V gene data show CDR1 as MNHNS and CDR2 as SASEGT. This CDR3 has 13 residues. Trimming pared 4 bases from V and 1 base from J, leaving 7 bases between. For the CDR3, the DNA is TGTGCCAGCAGTGTGGGGCCGAACACTGAAGCTTTCTTT. It translates to CASSVGPNTEAFF.

V is TRBV19 and J is TRBJ1-3, with D maybe TRBD1 (6 bases). V lost 11 bases and J 0 bases, leaving 17 bases between the germline ends. The CDR3 length is 15 residues. Germline CDR1 and CDR2: LNHDA and SQIVND (reference sequence). CDR3 in amino acids: CAPRTELSSGNTIYF. CDR3 DNA sequence: TGTGCCCCGAGGACAGAGTTGAGCTCTGGAAACACCATATATTTT.

The CDR3 sequence is CASSSDRVDTQYF. CDR3 sequence (DNA): TGCGCCAGCAGCTCGGACAGGGTGGATACGCAGTATTTT. V gene TRBV5-1 combines with J gene TRBJ2-3, with 8 positions matching TRBD1. The J segment lost 6 bases and the V segment lost 3 bases, leaving 3 bases of the junction unmatched. The CDR3 runs to 13 residues. The germline CDR1 and CDR2 sequences are SGHRS and YFSETQ.

This chain joins TRBV15 and TRBJ2-1; D unresolved. This CDR3 contains 15 residues. Trimming removed 0 bases from V and 8 bases from J, with 14 bases in between. The germline V gene has CDR1 LNHNV and CDR2 YYDKDF (reference sequence). The CDR3: CATSRDLASTDEQFF. The CDR3 nucleotides are TGTGCCACCAGCAGAGATTTAGCAAGCACCGATGAGCAGTTCTTC.

This chain joins TRBV21-1 and TRBJ2-2; TRBD1, the D gene given by the table, was not confirmed from the DNA. TRBV21-1 is deemed a pseudogene. The CDR3 sequence is 16 residues long. The CDR3 region is CASSKGGTSGTGELFF. The CDR3 DNA follows: TGTGCCAGCAGCAAAGGAGGGACATCGGGCACCGGGGAGCTGTTTTTT.

J is TRBJ2-1 and V is TRBV6-5; 7 bases agree with TRBD1. Germline CDR1 and CDR2: MNHEY and SVGAGI. The CDR3 loop spans 12 amino acids. The trim removed 10 bases at V and 6 bases at J, leaving 6 bases unmatched. CDR3 in DNA: TGTGCCACCCTGGGACAGTCCAATGAGCAGTTCTTC. Translated, it gives CATLGQSNEQFF.

This chain links TRBV27 with TRBJ2-7; D is possibly TRBD2 (6 bases). Germline V lookup: CDR1 MNHEY, CDR2 SMNVEV (reference sequence). V was trimmed by 6 bases and J by 0 bases, leaving 18 bases between them. The CDR3 has 16 amino acids. CDR3 residues: CASRKGFLAASYEQYF. The CDR3 bases are TGTGCCAGCAGGAAAGGGTTCTTAGCGGCCTCCTACGAGCAGTACTTC.

V gene TRBV7-9 combines with J gene TRBJ2-3; 7 bases are a match to TRBD2. V was pared by 6 bases and J by 0 bases, with 9 bases of the junction left unmatched. This CDR3 comprises 16 residues. Germline V lookup: CDR1 SEHNR, CDR2 FQNEAQ (reference sequence). In nucleotides, the CDR3 is TGTGCCAGCAGTGGAATCGGGGGACTAAGCACAGATACGCAGTATTTT. Translated, it gives CASSGIGGLSTDTQYF.

The genes are TRBV7-9 and TRBJ1-2, with a weak D call TRBD1 (5 bases). This CDR3 is 14 amino acids long. The germline V gene encodes CDR1 SEHNR and CDR2 FQNEAQ (reference sequence). Trimming took off 0 bases at V and 8 bases at J, with 13 bases between the two ends. In DNA form, the CDR3 reads TGTGCCAGCAGCTTAGCGCAGGGAAAACCAGGCTACACCTTC. It specifies CASSLAQGKPGYTF.

Regarding this clone: The junction differs from germline at one of its ends, possibly a read error. This sample also contains other DNA sequences that code for the same CDR3. The chain is built from TRBV27 and TRBJ2-7; weak D call: TRBD2 (6 bases). Germline V CDR1 and CDR2: MNHEY, SMNVEV (reference sequence). The CDR3 runs to 14 residues. The CDR3 is CASSPRGESYEQYF. The DNA for the CDR3 is TGTGCCAGCAGCCCCCGCGGGGAATCCTACGAGCAATACTTC.

The chain employs TRBV5-1 and TRBJ2-5; D is perhaps TRBD1 (5 bases). The CDR3 contains 13 residues. Germline assignment: CDR1 SGHRS and CDR2 YFSETQ. The V gene lost 6 bases and the J gene lost 3 bases, with 12 bases spanning the gap. The CDR3 loop is CASTQIGEETQYF. CDR3 bases: TGCGCCAGCACTCAGATAGGGGAAGAGACCCAGTACTTC.

The V and J genes are TRBV29-1 and TRBJ1-1; the D gene is possibly TRBD1 (5 bases). The germline V gene encodes CDR1 SQVTM and CDR2 ANQGSEA. V shed 0 bases and J shed 5 bases, with 13 bases lying between them. This CDR3 contains 14 residues. In DNA form, the CDR3 reads TGCAGCGTTGAAGATGCCGGGGGAAGGACTGAAGCTTTCTTT. It translates to CSVEDAGGRTEAFF.

V and J are TRBV5-6 and TRBJ2-5; 8 positions match TRBD2. The better agreement between TRBJ2-7 and the DNA end casts doubt on the J call. The CDR3 loop spans 15 amino acids. The germline CDR1 and CDR2 sequences are SGHDT and YYEEEE. This CDR3 reads CASSFPSGGPYEQYF. In nucleotides, the CDR3 is TGTGCCAGCAGTTTCCCCTCGGGGGGGCCTTACGAGCAGTACTTC.

V gene TRBV5-5 combines with J gene TRBJ1-1; D not resolved. Looked up from germline, CDR1 is SGHKS and CDR2 is YYEKEE (reference sequence). The ends were cut back, 0 bases at V and 0 bases at J, with 12 bases in the middle. The CDR3 extends over 16 amino acids. CDR3 in DNA: TGTGCCAGCAGCTTGGCCCCACAGCTAATGAACACTGAAGCTTTCTTT. Protein: CASSLAPQLMNTEAFF.

The chain recombines TRBV6-5 with TRBJ1-1; TRBD1 is a possible D gene (5 bases). The CDR3 has 13 residues. Trimming took 6 bases from V and 1 from J, leaving 9 bases between them. Germline V lookup: CDR1 MNHEY, CDR2 SVGAGI. CDR3 bases: TGTGCCAGCAGCCTGGACAAGAACACTGAAGCTTTCTTT. It translates to CASSLDKNTEAFF.

The chain uses TRBV6-9 and TRBJ1-6; D gene uncertain. V was trimmed by 3 bases and J by 7 bases, leaving 19 bases between them. The CDR3 loop spans 17 amino acids. Germline-derived CDR1 and CDR2 are MNHGY and SVAAGI. CDR3 residues: CASSYLETRERNSPLHF. Here the CDR3 DNA reads TGTGCCAGCAGTTACCTCGAAACTAGAGAACGCAATTCACCCCTCCACTTT.

The CDR3, as DNA: TGTGCCAGCAGCGTCAGCAGGGTATCTGGGGCCAACGTCCTGACTTTC. As protein: CASSVSRVSGANVLTF. The chain uses TRBV9 and TRBJ2-6; a weak D match, TRBD1 (5 bases). The V end was cut by 2 bases, the J end by 1 base, with 10 bases between. Germline V gene data show CDR1 as SGDLS and CDR2 as YYNGEE. The CDR3 contains 16 residues.

This chain links TRBV6-1 with TRBJ1-1, with a weak D call TRBD1 (5 bases). The V gene lost 8 bases and the J gene lost 1 base, with 17 bases spanning the gap. CDR3 length: 15 residues. Germline-derived CDR1 and CDR2 are MNHNS and SASEGT. CDR3 DNA sequence: TGTGCCAGCTCTACCAATAAAGGGGCGAACACTGAAGCTTTCTTT. This translates into CASSTNKGANTEAFF.

V and J are TRBV27 and TRBJ1-1, with a weak D call TRBD1 (5 bases). Germline values: CDR1 MNHEY, CDR2 SMNVEV (reference sequence). This CDR3 region has 14 residues. V shed 4 bases and J shed 1 base, with 10 bases lying between them. For the CDR3, the DNA is TGTGCCAGCAGTTCCCTCGGGGGGAACACTGAAGCTTTCTTT. Protein sequence: CASSSLGGNTEAFF.

CDR3 sequence: CSVGTGSGYTF. CDR3 DNA sequence: TGCAGCGTTGGGACAGGGTCTGGCTACACCTTC. The chain joins TRBV29-1 to TRBJ1-2; TRBD1 matches 8 bases. Germline lookup yields CDR1 SQVTM and CDR2 ANQGSEA. The CDR3 contains 11 residues. J gave up 7 bases and V 4 bases, and 2 bases lay outside the gene matches.

The V and J genes are TRBV9 and TRBJ2-3; TRBD2 agrees at 8 bases. The CDR3 has 15 amino acids. Germline trimming cut 1 base from V and 3 bases from J; bases unmatched to any gene: 4. Germline CDR1 SGDLS, CDR2 YYNGEE. The CDR3 DNA follows: TGTGCCAGCAGCGTATTCGGGGGGGCGACAGATACGCAGTATTTT. This codes for CASSVFGGATDTQYF.

The chain carries TRBV19 and TRBJ1-2; unclear D gene. The CDR3 is made up of 15 amino acids. Trimming shortened V by 1 base and J by 0 bases, and 9 bases separated the two germline ends. CDR1 LNHDA and CDR2 SQIVND come from the germline V gene (reference sequence). The DNA of the CDR3 is TGTGCCAGTAGTATAGCGGGAGTAGCTAACTATGGCTACACCTTC. Its protein is CASSIAGVANYGYTF. The whole variable domain, filled in from reference TRBV19 and TRBJ1-2, reads DGGITQSPKYLFRKEGQNVTLSCEQNLNHDAMYWYRQDPGQGLRLIYYSQIVNDFQKGDIAEGYSVSREKKESFPLTVTSAQKNPTAFYLCASSIAGVANYGYTFGSGTRLTVV.